This entry lists 17 T cell receptor beta chains sequenced from one sample in a study of metastatic and nonmetastatic thyroid tumors. TCRdb re-called clones via MiXCR from the PCR reads. The sample comprises 4,000 to 5,000 clones, approximately 28% of which are singletons, and 17% rests with the top ten. Patients were all untreated before their thyroid surgery. Sequencing used adjacent normal tissue. The source of these receptors is a female donor with papillary thyroid cancer or a benign thyroid nodule (not recorded which). Some clones in this sample may be carry-over from other donors' samples.

Only a few counts were recorded for this clone. V is TRBV12-3 or TRBV12-4 and J is TRBJ1-1; 7 nucleotides align to TRBD1. The V gene end was trimmed by 5 bases and the J gene end by 6 bases; junction bases not matched to a gene: 6. CDR3 length: 13 amino acids. The CDR3 bases are TGTGCCAGCAGTCTCCGACAGGGATCTGAAGCTTTCTTT. Translated: CASSLRQGSEAFF.

In its sample, this clone was seen a few times. The rearrangement uses TRBV12-3 or TRBV12-4 and TRBJ1-2; 10 bases match TRBD1. This CDR3 spans 14 amino acids. The ends lost 4 bases at V and 4 bases at J; junction bases unmatched: 3. The chain's CDR3 is CASSWGDRGYGYTF. DNA of the CDR3: TGTGCCAGCAGTTGGGGGGACAGGGGCTATGGCTACACCTTC.

This chain uses TRBV28 with TRBJ2-7, with D hard to call. The CDR3 consists of 13 residues. Trimming removed 5 bases at V and 3 bases at J, with 11 bases between. Per the germline V gene, CDR1 is MDHEN and CDR2 is SYDVKM. CDR3 protein: CASSDSGYYEQYF. CDR3 in DNA: TGTGCCAGCAGTGATTCTGGATACTACGAGCAGTACTTC.

The chain combines TRBV20-1 with TRBJ2-3; TRBD1 or TRBD2 may be the D gene (5 bases each). Trimming removed 3 bases from V and 4 bases from J, with 8 bases in between. The CDR3 is 12 residues long. Per the germline V gene, CDR1 is DFQATT and CDR2 is SNEGSKA (reference sequence). DNA for the CDR3: TGCAGTGCTAGGACAGCGGCAGATACGCAGTATTTT. Translated, it gives CSARTAADTQYF.

The V gene is TRBV11-3, the J gene TRBJ1-2; 10 nucleotides match TRBD1. The CDR3 covers 13 residues. Germline trimming cut 4 bases from V and 7 bases from J; bases unmatched to any gene: 3. The germline V gene has CDR1 SGHNT and CDR2 YENEEA. The chain's CDR3 is CASSWDRGVGYTF. CDR3 nucleotides: TGTGCCAGCAGCTGGGACAGGGGCGTTGGCTACACCTTC. The whole variable domain, filled in from reference TRBV11-3 and TRBJ1-2, reads EAGVVQSPRYKIIEKKQPVAFWCNPISGHNTLYWYLQNLGQGPELLIRYENEEAVDDSQLPKDRFSAERLKGVDSTLKIQPAELGDSAVYLCASSWDRGVGYTFGSGTRLTVV.

This clone was seen ten or more times. V gene TRBV20-1 combines with J gene TRBJ2-1, with TRBD2 as a possible D gene (7 bases). CDR3 size: 12 residues. V dropped 6 bases and J dropped 8 bases, with 14 bases sitting between them. The germline CDR1 and CDR2 sequences are DFQATT and SNEGSKA (reference sequence). The CDR3 region is CSAGGELHEQFF. As DNA, the CDR3 is TGCAGTGCAGGGGGGGAGTTGCATGAGCAGTTCTTC.

The chain joins TRBV5-1 to TRBJ1-3; D uncertain. In germline, CDR1 is SGHRS, CDR2 YFSETQ. V was trimmed by 2 bases and J by 4 bases, leaving 13 bases between them. This CDR3 spans 15 amino acids. CDR3 loop: CASSLRPDLGNTIYF. In DNA, the CDR3 is TGCGCCAGCAGCTTAAGGCCCGACTTGGGAAACACCATATATTTT.

V and J are TRBV6-2 or TRBV6-3 and TRBJ1-2, with 8 bases aligning to TRBD1. CDR3 length: 14 residues. Trimming took 4 bases from V and 4 from J; bases not matched to a gene: 5. The germline V gene encodes CDR1 MNHEY and CDR2 SVGEGT. This CDR3 is CASSFWTGLYGYTF. CDR3 DNA: TGTGCCAGCAGTTTTTGGACAGGGCTCTATGGCTACACCTTC.

This chain uses TRBV6-1 with TRBJ2-7; D might be TRBD2 (6 bases). The germline V gene encodes CDR1 MNHNS and CDR2 SASEGT. CDR3 length equals 15 residues. The germline V and J ends were trimmed by 3 bases and 5 bases, with 17 bases remaining between them. DNA for the CDR3: TGTGCCAGCAGTGAGGAGGAGGGAGCGGCCCACGAGCAGTACTTC. Translating gives CASSEEEGAAHEQYF.

This clone has just a few counts. The chain uses TRBV6-5 and TRBJ1-4; a weak D match, TRBD1 (5 bases). Trimming stripped 7 bases from V and 8 bases from J, with 11 bases between. From germline, CDR1 is MNHEY and CDR2 SVGAGI. There are 12 residues in the CDR3. The CDR3 loop is CASTQWGEKLFF. The CDR3 nucleotides read TGTGCCAGCACACAGTGGGGGGAAAAACTGTTTTTT.

The chain employs TRBV6-2 or TRBV6-3 and TRBJ1-2; 8 bases map to TRBD1. This CDR3 spans 13 amino acids. After removal of 5 bases from V and 8 bases from J, the junction contained 7 bases not matched to a gene. Germline CDR1 MNHEY, CDR2 SVGEGT. CDR3 region: CASSNDRGGGYTF. CDR3 sequence (DNA): TGTGCCAGCAGTAACGACAGGGGTGGCGGCTACACCTTC.

V is TRBV5-4 and J is TRBJ1-2, with 12 nucleotides matching TRBD1. The CDR3 has 16 residues. Germline CDR1 and CDR2: SGHNT and YYREEE (reference sequence). Losses at the gene ends were 2 bases for V and 5 bases for J; bases not matched to a gene: 7. CDR3 sequence: CASSFLGTGGRYGYTF. Written as DNA, the CDR3 is TGTGCCAGCAGCTTCCTGGGGACAGGGGGCAGGTATGGCTACACCTTC.

This clone has more than one count but fewer than ten. V is TRBV28 and J is TRBJ1-5; the D is unclear. The CDR3 spans 18 residues. Deletions cut 6 bases from V and 7 bases from J, with 28 bases between. Germline CDR1 and CDR2: MDHEN and SYDVKM. The CDR3 bases are TGTGCCAGCAGACCCATTTTGGGGAGACTAAGAGCAGGCCAGCCCCAGCATTTT. Residues: CASRPILGRLRAGQPQHF.

This clone was counted between two and nine times. Its ends do not fully match the called genes, so a read error is possible. The chain uses TRBV28 and TRBJ1-1; no clear D gene. The CDR3 loop spans 17 amino acids. Germline CDR1 reads MDHEN; CDR2 reads SYDVKM. The CDR3 DNA reads TGTTCCAGCAGTAACCCGGGATGGCGCACCGTGAACACTGAATCCTTCTTT. Encoded protein: CSSSNPGWRTVNTESFF. The full variable domain, completed using reference TRBV28 and TRBJ1-1, is DVKVTQSSRYLVKRTGEKVFLECVQDMDHENMFWYRQDPGLGLRLIYFSYDVKMKEKGDIPEGYSVSREKKERFSLILESASTNQTSMYLCSSSNPGWRTVNTESFFGQGTRLTVV.

There are a few counts of this clone. J is TRBJ1-1 and V is TRBV28, with 8 bases that match TRBD1. CDR3 size: 14 residues. CDR1 is MDHEN, CDR2 SYDVKM, per germline. Unmatched junction bases numbered 7, after V lost 6 bases and J lost 4 bases. The CDR3 sequence is CASSYGTGGTEAFF. CDR3 coding DNA: TGTGCCAGCAGCTACGGGACAGGAGGCACTGAAGCTTTCTTT.

This clone is deemed medium-sized. The rearrangement joins TRBV7-8 to TRBJ2-1; 7 bases align to TRBD2. J was trimmed by 9 bases and V by 1 base; bases with no gene match: 9. The germline CDR1 and CDR2 sequences are SGHVS and FQNEAQ. The CDR3 is 15 residues long. CDR3 sequence reads: CASSLVVGGPGEQFF. For the CDR3, the DNA is TGTGCCAGCAGCTTAGTGGTGGGAGGGCCGGGTGAGCAGTTCTTC.

In its sample, this clone ranks as large. V gene TRBV27 combines with J gene TRBJ2-7; perhaps D is TRBD1 or TRBD2 (5 bases each). Germline V CDR1 and CDR2: MNHEY, SMNVEV (reference sequence). This CDR3 has 14 residues. Trimming removed 8 bases from V and 2 bases from J, with 16 bases in between. CDR3 loop: CASSRARVTYEQYF. In DNA, the CDR3 is TGTGCCAGCTCCAGGGCGAGGGTTACCTACGAGCAGTACTTC.